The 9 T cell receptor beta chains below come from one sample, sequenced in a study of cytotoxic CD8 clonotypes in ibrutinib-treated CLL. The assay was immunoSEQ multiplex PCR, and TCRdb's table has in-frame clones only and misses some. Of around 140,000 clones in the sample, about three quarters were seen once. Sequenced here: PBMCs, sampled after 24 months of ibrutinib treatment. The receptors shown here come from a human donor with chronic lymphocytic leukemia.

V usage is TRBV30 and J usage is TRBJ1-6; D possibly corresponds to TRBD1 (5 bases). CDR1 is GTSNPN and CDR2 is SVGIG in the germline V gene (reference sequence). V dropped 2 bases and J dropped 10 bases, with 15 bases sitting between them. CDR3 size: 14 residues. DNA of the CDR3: TGTGCCTGGAGTACCGGGACCGAGGAATCACCCCTCCACTTT. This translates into CAWSTGTEESPLHF.

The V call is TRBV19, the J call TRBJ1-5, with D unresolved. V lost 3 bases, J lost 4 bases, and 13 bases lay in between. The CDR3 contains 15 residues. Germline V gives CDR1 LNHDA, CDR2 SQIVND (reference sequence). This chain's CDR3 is CASSIRQLENQPQHF. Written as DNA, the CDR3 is TGTGCCAGTAGTATTAGACAACTAGAAAATCAGCCCCAGCATTTT.

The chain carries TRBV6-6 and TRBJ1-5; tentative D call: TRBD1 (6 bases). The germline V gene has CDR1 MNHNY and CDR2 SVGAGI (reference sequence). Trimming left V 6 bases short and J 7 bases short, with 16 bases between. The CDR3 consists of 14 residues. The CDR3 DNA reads TGTGCCAGCAGCTCCGGGAACAGGGCGCAGCCCCAGCATTTT. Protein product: CASSSGNRAQPQHF.

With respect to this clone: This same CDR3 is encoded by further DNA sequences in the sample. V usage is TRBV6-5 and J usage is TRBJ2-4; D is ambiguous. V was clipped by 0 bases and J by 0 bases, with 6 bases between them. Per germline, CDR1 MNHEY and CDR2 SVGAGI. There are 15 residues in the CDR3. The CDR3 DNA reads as TGTGCCAGCAGTTACTCTGACTTAGCCAAAAACATTCAGTACTTC. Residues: CASSYSDLAKNIQYF.

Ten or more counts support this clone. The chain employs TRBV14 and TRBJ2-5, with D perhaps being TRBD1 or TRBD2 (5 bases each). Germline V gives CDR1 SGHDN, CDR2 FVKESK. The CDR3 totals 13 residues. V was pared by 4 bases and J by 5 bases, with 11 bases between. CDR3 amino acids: CASSLWGGETQYF. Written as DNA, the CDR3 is TGTGCCAGCAGCCTCTGGGGCGGGGAGACCCAGTACTTC.

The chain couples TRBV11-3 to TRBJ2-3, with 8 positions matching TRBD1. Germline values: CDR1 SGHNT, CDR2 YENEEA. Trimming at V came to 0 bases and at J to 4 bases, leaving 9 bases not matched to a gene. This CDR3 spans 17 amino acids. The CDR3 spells CASSLDAGRGRPDTQYF. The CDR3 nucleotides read TGTGCCAGCAGCTTAGATGCGGGCAGGGGGCGGCCAGATACGCAGTATTTT.

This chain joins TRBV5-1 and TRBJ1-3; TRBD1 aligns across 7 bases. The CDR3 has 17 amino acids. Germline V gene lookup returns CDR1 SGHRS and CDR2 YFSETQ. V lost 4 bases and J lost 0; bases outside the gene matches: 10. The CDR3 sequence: CASSLRTGRSSGNTIYF. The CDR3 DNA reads TGCGCCAGCAGCCTCCGGACAGGCCGCAGCTCTGGAAACACCATATATTTT.

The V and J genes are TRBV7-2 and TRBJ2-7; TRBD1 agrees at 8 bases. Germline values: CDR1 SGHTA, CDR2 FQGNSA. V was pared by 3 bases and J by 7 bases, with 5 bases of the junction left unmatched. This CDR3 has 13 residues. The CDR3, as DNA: TGTGCCAGCAGCTTGGACAGGGAGGAAGAGCAGTACTTC. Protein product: CASSLDREEEQYF.

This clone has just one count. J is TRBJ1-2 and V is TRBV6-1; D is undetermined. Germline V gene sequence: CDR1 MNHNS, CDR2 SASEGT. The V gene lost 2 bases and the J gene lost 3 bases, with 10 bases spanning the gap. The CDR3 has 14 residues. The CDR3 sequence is CASSESGGYYGYTF. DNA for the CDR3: TGTGCCAGCAGTGAATCGGGCGGGTACTATGGCTACACCTTC.